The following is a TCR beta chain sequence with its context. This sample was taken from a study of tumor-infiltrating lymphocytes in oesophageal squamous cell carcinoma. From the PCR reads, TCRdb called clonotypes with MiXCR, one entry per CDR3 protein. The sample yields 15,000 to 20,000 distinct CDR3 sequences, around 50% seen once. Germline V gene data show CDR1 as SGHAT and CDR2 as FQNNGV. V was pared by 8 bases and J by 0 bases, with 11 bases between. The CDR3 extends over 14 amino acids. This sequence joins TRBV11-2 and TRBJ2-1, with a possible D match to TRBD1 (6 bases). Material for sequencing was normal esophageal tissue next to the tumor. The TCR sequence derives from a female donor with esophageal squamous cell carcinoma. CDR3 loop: CASRQGSSYNEQFF. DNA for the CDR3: TGTGCCAGCCGGCAGGGGTCCTCCTACAATGAGCAGTTCTTC.